A selection of T cell receptor beta chains follows, all from one sample in a study of regulatory T cells in long-lasting Graves disease. A single record per CDR3 protein comes from TCRdb applying MiXCR to the multiplex PCR reads. The top ten hold about 32% of the sample, which has a few hundred thousand distinct CDR3 sequences, 16% seen once. The same specimen was also included in a second study, on T cells in Graves' hyperthyroidism and ophthalmopathy.

The sample here was peripheral blood mononuclear cells (PBMCs), taken at new diagnosis, from a patient treated with antithyroid drugs. The origin of the receptors is a man aged 35 to 55 with Graves disease. The CDR3 runs from the conserved cysteine through the conserved F or W. Fields, in order: J gene, V gene, clone size, D gene, CDR3 protein, CDR3 DNA. The D gene is left open where the match is weak. A row's size may be missing; if present it is once, few, many or a size class.

TRBJ2-3 TRBV25-1 few . CASSEYSSGTDTQYF TGTGCCAGCAGTGAATACTCCTCTGGCACAGATACGCAGTATTTT
TRBJ2-1 TRBV18 . . CASSLNEPGFSYNEQFF TGTGCCAGCTCACTGAATGAACCGGGATTCTCCTACAATGAGCAGTTCTTC
TRBJ1-6 TRBV9 few . CASSVGYHPSPLHF TGTGCCAGCAGCGTAGGGTACCATCCATCACCCCTCCACTTT
TRBJ2-1 TRBV2 many TRBD1 CASSGQGAEQFF TGTGCCAGCAGTGGACAGGGGGCTGAGCAGTTCTTC
TRBJ1-4 TRBV5-1 . . CASSPSIQGRNEKLFF TGCGCCAGCAGCCCGTCGATTCAGGGGAGGAATGAAAAACTGTTTTTT
TRBJ2-5 TRBV29-1 many . CSVDRGKRETQYF TGCAGCGTTGATCGGGGGAAACGAGAGACCCAGTACTTC
TRBJ2-7 TRBV5-1 many . CASSLGALADYEQYF TGCGCCAGCAGCTTGGGGGCCCTAGCTGACTACGAGCAGTACTTC
TRBJ2-7 TRBV11-3 . . CASSREAAGGSYEQYF TGTGCCAGCAGCCGAGAAGCCGCCGGGGGATCCTACGAGCAGTACTTC
TRBJ2-7 TRBV6-5 . . CASSYSRNSYEQYF TGTGCCAGCAGTTACTCGAGAAACTCCTACGAGCAGTACTTC
TRBJ1-3 TRBV30 few TRBD1 CAWSQDRASGNTIYF TGTGCCTGGAGTCAAGACAGGGCGTCTGGAAACACCATATATTTT
TRBJ2-7 TRBV9 few . CASSVDTGLSYEQYF TGTGCCAGCAGCGTAGACACAGGGCTTTCCTACGAGCAGTACTTC
TRBJ1-5 TRBV30 many . CAWSPGSNQPQHF TGTGCCTGGAGCCCGGGAAGCAATCAGCCCCAGCATTTT
TRBJ2-6 TRBV9 . TRBD1 CASSGQGSGANVLTF TGTGCCAGCAGCGGACAGGGCTCTGGGGCCAACGTCCTGACTTTC
TRBJ2-5 TRBV15 many . CATSRVGGGYQETQYF TGTGCCACCAGCAGAGTTGGCGGGGGCTACCAAGAGACCCAGTACTTC
TRBJ1-4 TRBV7-9 few . CASNLGVATNEKLFF TGTGCCAGCAACCTCGGGGTAGCGACTAATGAAAAACTGTTTTTT